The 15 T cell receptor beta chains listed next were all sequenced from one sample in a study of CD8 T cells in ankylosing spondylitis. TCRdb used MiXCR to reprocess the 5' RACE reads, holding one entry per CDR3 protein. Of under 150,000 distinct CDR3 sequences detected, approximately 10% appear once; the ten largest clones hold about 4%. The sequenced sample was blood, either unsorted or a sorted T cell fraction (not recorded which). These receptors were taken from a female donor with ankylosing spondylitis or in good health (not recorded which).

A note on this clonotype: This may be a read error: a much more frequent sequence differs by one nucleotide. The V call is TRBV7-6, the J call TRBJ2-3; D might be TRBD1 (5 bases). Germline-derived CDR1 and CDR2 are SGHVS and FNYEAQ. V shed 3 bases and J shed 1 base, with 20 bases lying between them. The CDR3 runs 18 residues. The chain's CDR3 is CASSLEGAGATRTDTQYF. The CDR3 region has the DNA TGTGCCAGCAGCTTGGAAGGGGCAGGCGCTACCCGCACAGATACGCAGTATTTT.

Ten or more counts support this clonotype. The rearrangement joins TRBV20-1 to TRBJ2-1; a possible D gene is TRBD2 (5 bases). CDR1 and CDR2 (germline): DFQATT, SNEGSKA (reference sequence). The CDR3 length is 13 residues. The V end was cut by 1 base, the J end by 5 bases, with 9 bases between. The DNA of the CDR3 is TGCAGTGCTAGAGGGGGAGCCAACAATGAGCAGTTCTTC. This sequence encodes CSARGGANNEQFF.

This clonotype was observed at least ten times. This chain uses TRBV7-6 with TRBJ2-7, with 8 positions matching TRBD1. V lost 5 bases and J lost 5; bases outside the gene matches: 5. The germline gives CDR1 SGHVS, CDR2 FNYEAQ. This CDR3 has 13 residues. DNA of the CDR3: TGTGCCAGCAGCCGGGACAGGTGGAACGAGCAGTACTTC. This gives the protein CASSRDRWNEQYF.

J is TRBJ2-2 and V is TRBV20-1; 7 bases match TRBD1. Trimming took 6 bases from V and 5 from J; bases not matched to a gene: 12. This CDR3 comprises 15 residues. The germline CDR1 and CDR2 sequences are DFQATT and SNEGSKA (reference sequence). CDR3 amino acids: CSAHTGQNPTGELFF. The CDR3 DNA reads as TGCAGTGCCCACACGGGACAGAATCCTACCGGGGAGCTGTTTTTT.

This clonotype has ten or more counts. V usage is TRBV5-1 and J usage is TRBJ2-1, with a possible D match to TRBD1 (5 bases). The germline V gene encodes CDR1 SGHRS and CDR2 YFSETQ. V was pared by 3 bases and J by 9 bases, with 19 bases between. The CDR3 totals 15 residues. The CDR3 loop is CASSYGHPQGGEQFF. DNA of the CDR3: TGCGCCAGCAGCTATGGACACCCGCAAGGCGGTGAGCAGTTCTTC.

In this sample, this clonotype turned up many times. CDR3 sequence (DNA): TGTGCCAGCTCACTGAGCGGACAGGACGAGCAGTACTTC. It is translated as CASSLSGQDEQYF. The J gene is TRBJ2-7, the V gene TRBV18; the match to TRBD1 covers 7 bases. J was trimmed by 5 bases and V by 4 bases; bases with no gene match: 5. The CDR3 covers 13 residues. The germline CDR1 and CDR2 sequences are KGHSH and LQKENI.

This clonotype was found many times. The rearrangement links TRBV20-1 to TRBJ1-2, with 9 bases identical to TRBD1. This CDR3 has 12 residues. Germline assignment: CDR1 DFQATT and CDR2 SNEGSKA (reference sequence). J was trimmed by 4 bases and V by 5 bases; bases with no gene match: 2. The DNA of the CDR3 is TGCAGTGCTGACAGGGGGTTCTATGGCTACACCTTC. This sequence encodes CSADRGFYGYTF.

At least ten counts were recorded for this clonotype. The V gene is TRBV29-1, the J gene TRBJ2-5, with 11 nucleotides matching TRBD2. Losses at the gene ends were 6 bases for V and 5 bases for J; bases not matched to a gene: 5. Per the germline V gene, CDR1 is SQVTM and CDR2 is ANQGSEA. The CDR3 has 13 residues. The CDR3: CSVVSGGGETQYF. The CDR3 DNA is TGCAGCGTCGTTAGCGGGGGGGGTGAGACCCAGTACTTC. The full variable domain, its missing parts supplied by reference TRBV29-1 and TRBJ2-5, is SAVISQKPSRDICQRGTSLTIQCQVDSQVTMMFWYRQQPGQSLTLIATANQGSEATYESGFVIDKFPISRPNLTFSTLTVSNMSPEDSSIYLCSVVSGGGETQYFGPGTRLLVL.

CDR3 loop: CSVEVGRYYEQYF. The CDR3 DNA reads as TGCAGCGTTGAAGTAGGAAGGTACTACGAGCAGTACTTC. The rearrangement joins TRBV29-1 to TRBJ2-7; D unresolved. The V end was cut by 1 base, the J end by 3 bases, with 10 bases between. The CDR3 loop spans 13 amino acids. Germline CDR1 reads SQVTM; CDR2 reads ANQGSEA.

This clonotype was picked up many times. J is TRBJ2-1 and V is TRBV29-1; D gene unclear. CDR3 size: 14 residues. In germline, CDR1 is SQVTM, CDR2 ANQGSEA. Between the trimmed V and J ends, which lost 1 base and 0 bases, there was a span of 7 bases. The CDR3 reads CSVEGAASYNEQFF. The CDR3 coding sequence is TGCAGCGTTGAAGGCGCCGCCTCCTACAATGAGCAGTTCTTC.

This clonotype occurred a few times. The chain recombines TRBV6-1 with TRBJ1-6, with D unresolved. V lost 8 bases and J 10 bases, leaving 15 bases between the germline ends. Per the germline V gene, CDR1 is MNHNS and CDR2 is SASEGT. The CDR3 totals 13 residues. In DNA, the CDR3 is TGTGCCAGCGGCATGGAGGAACGATCACCCCTCCACTTT. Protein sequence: CASGMEERSPLHF.

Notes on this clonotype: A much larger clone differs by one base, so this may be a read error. The CDR3 nucleotides are TGTACCAGCAGTGCGATATCCTACGAGCAGTACTTC. Its protein is CTSSAISYEQYF. The chain is built from TRBV2 and TRBJ2-7; D not resolved. Germline CDR1 SNHLY, CDR2 FYNNEI. CDR3 length: 12 amino acids.

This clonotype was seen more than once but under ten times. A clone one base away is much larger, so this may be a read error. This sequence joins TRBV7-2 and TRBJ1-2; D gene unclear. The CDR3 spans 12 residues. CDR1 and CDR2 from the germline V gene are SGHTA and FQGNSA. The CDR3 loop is CASNLTKHGYTF. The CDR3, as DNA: TGTGCCAGCAACTTAACTAAACATGGCTACACCTTC.

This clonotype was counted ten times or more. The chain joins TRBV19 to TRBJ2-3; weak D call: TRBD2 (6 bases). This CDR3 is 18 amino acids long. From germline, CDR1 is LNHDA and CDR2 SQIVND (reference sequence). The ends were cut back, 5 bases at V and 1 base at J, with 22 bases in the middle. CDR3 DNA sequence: TGTGCCAGTAGTCTCCAACCCGGGACTGGCCTAGGCACAGATACGCAGTATTTT. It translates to CASSLQPGTGLGTDTQYF.

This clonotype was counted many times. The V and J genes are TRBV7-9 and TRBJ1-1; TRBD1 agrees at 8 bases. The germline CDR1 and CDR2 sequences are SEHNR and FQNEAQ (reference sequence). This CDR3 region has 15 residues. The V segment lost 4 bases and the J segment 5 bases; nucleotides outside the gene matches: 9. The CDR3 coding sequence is TGTGCCAGCAGCTGGTCCGGGACAGGAGGGACTGAAGCTTTCTTT. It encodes CASSWSGTGGTEAFF.